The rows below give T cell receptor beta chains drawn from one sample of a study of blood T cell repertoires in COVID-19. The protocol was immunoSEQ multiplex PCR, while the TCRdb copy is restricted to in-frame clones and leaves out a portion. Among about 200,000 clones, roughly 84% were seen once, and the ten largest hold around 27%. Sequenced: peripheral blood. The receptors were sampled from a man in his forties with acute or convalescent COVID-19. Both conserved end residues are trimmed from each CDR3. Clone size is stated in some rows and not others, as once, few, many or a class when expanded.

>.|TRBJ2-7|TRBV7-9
ASSPWGGVSEQY
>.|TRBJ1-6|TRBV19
ASSSRRTARDSSPLH
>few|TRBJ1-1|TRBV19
ASSTVGKGTEAF
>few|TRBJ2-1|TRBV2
ASSVSSGFNNEQF
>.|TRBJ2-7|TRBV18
ASSPTGVREQY
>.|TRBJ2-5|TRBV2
ASSTGKETQY
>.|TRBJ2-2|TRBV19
ASISPRAGELF
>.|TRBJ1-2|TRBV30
AWSADRINYGYT
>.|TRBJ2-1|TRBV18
ASSRDNNEQF
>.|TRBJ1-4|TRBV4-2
ASSQPGGSEKLF
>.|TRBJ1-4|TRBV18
ASSQGQGNEKLF
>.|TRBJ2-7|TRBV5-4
ASSFPGRGYEQY
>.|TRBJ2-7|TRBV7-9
ASSSRDRLYEQY
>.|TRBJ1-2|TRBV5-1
ASSIQETNYGYT
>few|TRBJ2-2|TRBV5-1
ASRLGATGELF
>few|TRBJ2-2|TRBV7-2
ASSPDRTTGELF